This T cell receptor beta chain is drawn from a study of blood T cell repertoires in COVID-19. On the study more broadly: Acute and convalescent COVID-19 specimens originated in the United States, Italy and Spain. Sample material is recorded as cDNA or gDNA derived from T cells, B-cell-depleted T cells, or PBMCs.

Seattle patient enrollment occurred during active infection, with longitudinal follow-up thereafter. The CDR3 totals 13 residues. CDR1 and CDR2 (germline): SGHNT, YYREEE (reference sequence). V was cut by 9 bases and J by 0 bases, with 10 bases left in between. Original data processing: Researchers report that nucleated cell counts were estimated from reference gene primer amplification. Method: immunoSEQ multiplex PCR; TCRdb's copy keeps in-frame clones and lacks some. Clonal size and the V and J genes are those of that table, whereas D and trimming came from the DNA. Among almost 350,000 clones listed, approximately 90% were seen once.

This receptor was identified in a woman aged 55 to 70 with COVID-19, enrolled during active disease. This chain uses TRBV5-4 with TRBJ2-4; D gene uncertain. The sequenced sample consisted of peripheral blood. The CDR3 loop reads CATWAPAKNIQYF. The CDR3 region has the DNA TGTGCCACCTGGGCACCAGCCAAAAACATTCAGTACTTC.